This TCR beta chain appears in the sequencing data of a study of blood T cells in healthy people across ages. General study points: Strong correlation existed between TCR beta diversity and naive T cell percentage.

Healthy Caucasian individuals from Russia aged about 6 to 100 were enrolled as donors. There are a few counts of this clonotype. Its cognate antigen is unknown. Germline V CDR1 and CDR2: WSHSY, SAAADI. There are 15 residues in the CDR3. V lost 2 bases, J lost 2 bases, and 11 bases lay in between. Together with a sample-barcoded 5' primer, a J-beta primer mix was included in a second PCR lasting roughly 6 to 12 cycles. Every sample gave at least 2.5 million paired-end reads containing CDR3. MiXCR, run by TCRdb on the 5' RACE reads, gives a single entry per CDR3 protein. The data contain over 600,000 distinct CDR3 sequences, around half of them singletons.

The sequence was collected from a man at least 80 years old in good health. The material sequenced was blood. The genes are TRBV10-2 and TRBJ2-3; no clear D gene. CDR3: CASSEGGRTTDTQYF. The CDR3 DNA is TGCGCCAGCAGTGAGGGTGGCAGAACCACAGATACGCAGTATTTT.